The source of this T cell receptor (beta chain) is a study of OX40 agonist ivuxolimab in advanced cancers. Study-wide context: Dose-escalation patients' cancers were hepatocellular carcinoma, melanoma, renal cell or head and neck cancer. Previous treatment with anti-PD-1, anti-PD-L1 or anti-CTLA-4 therapy was allowed; about 40% had received some.

Regarding the study as a whole: Low clonal expansion, among the lowest seen, marked partial responders at 0.1-3.0 mg/kg. In general, CD8+ T cells held more expanded clones than CD4+ did, on average.

Concerning this clone: Its antigen is currently unknown.

Per the germline V gene, CDR1 is SGHRS and CDR2 is YFSETQ. This CDR3 comprises 14 residues. With 0 bases removed from V and 6 bases from J, the gap between germline ends came to 13 bases. Data came from immunoSEQ multiplex PCR; TCRdb stores just in-frame clones and leaves some out. The sample consists of about 20,000 clones, 75% to 90% of them appearing once. The receptor was isolated from an adult with an advanced solid tumor such as melanoma, head and neck, liver or kidney cancer. The chain couples TRBV5-1 to TRBJ2-7; TRBD2 is a possible D gene (5 bases). Sequences were derived from CD4+ or CD8+ T cells sorted from blood, sampled in a trial of the OX40 agonist ivuxolimab. CDR3 residues: CASSLGGFRGEQYF. The CDR3 DNA is TGCGCCAGCAGCTTGGGTGGGTTCCGGGGCGAGCAGTACTTC.